The rows below give T cell receptor beta chains drawn from one sample of a study of T-cell memory formation after mild COVID-19. MiXCR was run by TCRdb on the 5' RACE reads, yielding one entry per CDR3 protein. The table has about 190,000 distinct CDR3 sequences, approximately 20% seen once. Sequenced input: PBMCs or a T cell subset sorted from them (not recorded which). The origin of the receptors is an adult woman who had mild COVID-19 (a few samples of this study predate the infection). Cell type and time point are not known. Each CDR3 is given with its conserved first and last residue. A D gene is named only where the DNA matches it firmly. A row's size may be missing; if present it is once, few, many or a size class.

clone_size,v_call,d_call,j_call,cdr3_aa,cdr3_nt
-,TRBV4-3,TRBD2,TRBJ2-7,CASSHSWGGTLSYEQYF,TGCGCCAGCAGCCATTCATGGGGGGGGACGCTCTCCTACGAGCAGTACTTC
few,TRBV7-2,-,TRBJ2-5,CASSLTFETQYF,TGTGCCAGCAGCTTAACCTTCGAGACCCAGTACTTC
few,TRBV30,TRBD1,TRBJ1-1,CAWRRGGQAFF,TGTGCCTGGAGAAGAGGGGGCCAAGCTTTCTTT
few,TRBV6-2/TRBV6-3,-,TRBJ1-1,CASRSGGRNTEAFF,TGTGCCAGCAGGTCCGGGGGGAGGAACACTGAAGCTTTCTTT
many,TRBV5-1,-,TRBJ2-1,CASSLAPSGGGTYNEQFF,TGCGCCAGCAGCTTGGCTCCGTCGGGCGGCGGAACCTACAATGAGCAGTTCTTC
-,TRBV4-1,TRBD1,TRBJ1-1,CASSPHRTGNTEAFF,TGCGCCAGCAGCCCACATCGGACAGGGAACACTGAAGCTTTCTTT
few,TRBV12-3/TRBV12-4,-,TRBJ1-2,CASSLKDYGYTF,TGTGCCAGCAGTTTAAAGGACTATGGCTACACCTTC
-,TRBV12-3/TRBV12-4,-,TRBJ1-2,CASSRGASENYGYTF,TGTGCCAGCAGTCGCGGGGCTTCGGAAAACTATGGCTACACCTTC
few,TRBV4-2,-,TRBJ1-1,CASSQGGVGTEAFF,TGTGCCAGCAGCCAGGGGGGGGTGGGCACTGAAGCTTTCTTT
-,TRBV6-5,TRBD1,TRBJ2-1,CASSYSKGAPNEQFF,TGTGCCAGCAGTTACTCGAAGGGGGCACCCAATGAGCAGTTCTTC
-,TRBV4-2,-,TRBJ1-4,CASSRGVAGKKLFF,TGTGCCAGCAGTAGAGGGGTCGCCGGGAAAAAACTGTTTTTT
many,TRBV28,-,TRBJ1-5,CASSFRLLDEKNQPQHF,TGTGCCAGCAGTTTCCGACTTTTGGACGAGAAGAATCAGCCCCAGCATTTT
-,TRBV7-2,-,TRBJ2-7,CASSSRDPSYEQYF,TGTGCCAGCAGCTCCCGGGACCCATCCTACGAGCAGTACTTC
few,TRBV29-1,TRBD1,TRBJ1-1,CSVRGTGNTEAFF,TGCAGCGTCCGAGGGACAGGGAACACTGAAGCTTTCTTT
-,TRBV15,TRBD1,TRBJ2-7,CATSRGQGAREQYF,TGTGCCACCAGCAGAGGGCAGGGGGCTCGCGAGCAGTACTTC
few,TRBV11-3,TRBD2,TRBJ2-1,CASSLASGRRRDEQFF,TGTGCCAGCAGCTTAGCGAGCGGGAGGAGAAGGGATGAGCAGTTCTTC
-,TRBV7-2,-,TRBJ2-5,CASSLVRDSQETQYF,TGTGCCAGCAGCTTAGTGCGGGACTCCCAAGAGACCCAGTACTTC
-,TRBV20-1,-,TRBJ2-7,CSAWKTRPPQYF,TGCAGTGCTTGGAAAACTCGCCCGCCGCAGTACTTC
few,TRBV20-1,TRBD1,TRBJ2-7,CSATTGTGFDEQYF,TGCAGTGCTACAACCGGGACAGGGTTTGACGAGCAGTACTTC
-,TRBV5-1,-,TRBJ1-4,CASSTSGQEDEKLFF,TGCGCCAGCAGCACCTCGGGACAAGAAGATGAAAAACTGTTTTTT
many,TRBV6-2/TRBV6-3,-,TRBJ2-7,CASTGGGSSYEQYF,TGTGCCAGCACCGGCGGAGGGAGCTCCTACGAGCAGTACTTC
few,TRBV29-1,TRBD1,TRBJ2-4,CSSRFGTGIGSPQYF,TGCAGCTCGCGGTTTGGGACAGGGATCGGGTCCCCTCAGTACTTC
few,TRBV5-1,-,TRBJ1-2,CASSWGTGNYGYTF,TGCGCCAGCAGCTGGGGAACAGGGAACTATGGCTACACCTTC
many,TRBV3-1,-,TRBJ2-7,CASSPQGGEQYF,TGTGCCAGCAGCCCCCAGGGGGGCGAGCAGTACTTC
few,TRBV30,TRBD2,TRBJ2-2,CAWRTLAGGSGELFF,TGTGCCTGGAGAACCCTAGCGGGGGGTTCGGGGGAGCTGTTTTTT
-,TRBV7-2,TRBD2,TRBJ2-5,CASSFEREGLHF,TGTGCCAGCAGCTTTGAGCGGGAGGGCCTGCACTTC
few,TRBV5-6,TRBD1,TRBJ2-7,CASRQSGTGTYEQYF,TGTGCCAGCAGGCAGTCCGGGACAGGGACCTACGAGCAGTACTTC
-,TRBV7-9,TRBD1,TRBJ2-7,CASSFIQGAYEQYF,TGTGCCAGCAGCTTCATCCAGGGGGCCTACGAGCAGTACTTC
-,TRBV3-1,-,TRBJ1-3,CASSQVQGTLSGNTIYF,TGTGCCAGCAGCCAAGTCCAGGGGACCCTCTCTGGAAACACCATATATTTT
few,TRBV3-1,-,TRBJ2-5,CASSQGPETQYF,TGTGCCAGCAGCCAAGGGCCAGAGACCCAGTACTTC
few,TRBV16,-,TRBJ1-1,CASSQSNGPTNTEAFF,TGTGCCAGCAGCCAATCGAACGGCCCTACGAACACTGAAGCTTTCTTT
-,TRBV9,-,TRBJ1-1,CASSAPYGLNTEAFF,TGTGCCAGCAGCGCCCCATACGGGTTGAACACTGAAGCTTTCTTT
-,TRBV11-2,-,TRBJ1-1,CASSLRGTFTEAFF,TGTGCCAGCAGCTTAAGGGGCACCTTCACTGAAGCTTTCTTT
few,TRBV20-1,-,TRBJ2-2,CSAHRTEPFPGELFF,TGCAGTGCTCACCGAACTGAGCCGTTTCCCGGGGAGCTGTTTTTT
few,TRBV29-1,-,TRBJ2-1,CSVVFGGIKEQFF,TGCAGCGTTGTTTTCGGGGGCATAAAAGAGCAGTTCTTC